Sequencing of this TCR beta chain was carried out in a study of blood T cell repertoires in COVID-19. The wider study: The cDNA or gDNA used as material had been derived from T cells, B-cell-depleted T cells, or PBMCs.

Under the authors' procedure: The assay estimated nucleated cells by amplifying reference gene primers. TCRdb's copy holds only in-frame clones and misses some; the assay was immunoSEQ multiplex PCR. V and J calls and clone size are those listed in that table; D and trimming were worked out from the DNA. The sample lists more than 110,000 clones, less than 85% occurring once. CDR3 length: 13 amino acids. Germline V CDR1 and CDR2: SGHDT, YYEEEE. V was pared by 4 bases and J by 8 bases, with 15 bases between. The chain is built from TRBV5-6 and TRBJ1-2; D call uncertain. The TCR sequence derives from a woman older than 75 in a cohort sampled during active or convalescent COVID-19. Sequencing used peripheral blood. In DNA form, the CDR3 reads TGTGCCAGCAGCCCGGGTCAGATAGTCGGCTACACCTTC. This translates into CASSPGQIVGYTF. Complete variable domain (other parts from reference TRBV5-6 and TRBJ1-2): DAGVTQSPTHLIKTRGQQVTLRCSPKSGHDTVSWYQQALGQGPQFIFQYYEEEERQRGNFPDRFSGHQFPNYSSELNVNALLLGDSALYLCASSPGQIVGYTFGSGTRLTVV.